The 26 T cell receptor beta chains reported below all come from one sample, sequenced in a study of blood T cell repertoires in COVID-19 (dated by TCRdb to about 2020). Preparation of the library involved the immunoSEQ multiplex PCR assay. Here the immuneACCESS table is served through TCRdb, limited to in-frame sequences with V and J called. Missing clones are a known gap in these copies; in checked studies unresolved V genes cover under half, and the rest lacks a known reason. Within this sample are about 74,000 clones, with around 88% of them counted one time only. The top ten constitute around 4.8% of the sample. The sequenced sample consisted of peripheral blood. Receptors originate from a woman at least 80 years old with acute or convalescent COVID-19.

The chain recombines TRBV28 with TRBJ1-1; TRBD1 agrees at 11 bases. The CDR3 loop spans 17 amino acids. J lost 8 bases, V lost 4 bases, and 15 bases had no gene match. CDR1 and CDR2 (germline): MDHEN, SYDVKM. The CDR3 region has the DNA TGTGCCAGCAGTTCTCTTAAATTGGACAGGGGGCGCACCGAAGCTTTCTTT. This encodes CASSSLKLDRGRTEAFF.

The chain uses TRBV27 and TRBJ1-2; no firm D call. Trimming left V 6 bases short and J 0 bases short, with 17 bases between. CDR3 length: 16 residues. CDR1 MNHEY and CDR2 SMNVEV come from the germline V gene (reference sequence). CDR3 DNA: TGTGCCAGCAGCTACCATGGAGGCAGTCCTAACTATGGCTACACCTTC. It encodes CASSYHGGSPNYGYTF.

This clone was found once. V is TRBV27 and J is TRBJ1-4; possibly TRBD1 for D (5 bases). V lost 0 bases and J 10 bases, leaving 18 bases between the germline ends. Per germline, CDR1 MNHEY and CDR2 SMNVEV (reference sequence). This CDR3 comprises 16 residues. The CDR3 protein is CASSLSSQGLRGKLFF. DNA of the CDR3: TGTGCCAGCAGTTTATCCTCCCAGGGACTTAGGGGAAAACTGTTTTTT. The entire variable domain, with the rest obtained from reference TRBV27 and TRBJ1-4, is as follows: EAQVTQNPRYLITVTGKKLTVTCSQNMNHEYMSWYRQDPGLGLRQIYYSMNVEVTDKGDVPEGYKVSRKEKRNFPLILESPSPNQTSLYFCASSLSSQGLRGKLFFGSGTQLSVL.

The chain combines TRBV29-1 with TRBJ2-6; TRBD1 matches 8 bases. From germline, CDR1 is SQVTM and CDR2 ANQGSEA. The CDR3 spans 18 residues. V shed 0 bases and J 0 bases; nucleotides not matched to a gene: 7. CDR3 DNA sequence: TGCAGCGTTGAAGATGGGTCAGGGGGCTACTCTGGGGCCAACGTCCTGACTTTC. Protein product: CSVEDGSGGYSGANVLTF. The full variable domain, rest sourced from reference TRBV29-1 and TRBJ2-6, is SAVISQKPSRDICQRGTSLTIQCQVDSQVTMMFWYRQQPGQSLTLIATANQGSEATYESGFVIDKFPISRPNLTFSTLTVSNMSPEDSSIYLCSVEDGSGGYSGANVLTFGAGSRLTVL.

The V gene is TRBV19, the J gene TRBJ1-5; no clear D gene. The germline V gene has CDR1 LNHDA and CDR2 SQIVND (reference sequence). The ends were cut back, 11 bases at V and 0 bases at J, with 8 bases in the middle. CDR3 size: 12 residues. CDR3 sequence: CAGGDSNQPQHF. In DNA, the CDR3 is TGTGCCGGCGGGGATAGCAATCAGCCCCAGCATTTT.

V gene TRBV6-5 combines with J gene TRBJ1-2; 7 bases line up with TRBD1. Germline values: CDR1 MNHEY, CDR2 SVGAGI. V was pared by 8 bases and J by 2 bases, with 11 bases of the junction left unmatched. This CDR3 is 15 amino acids long. CDR3 in amino acids: CASVLTGAANYGYTF. The CDR3 DNA is TGTGCCAGCGTACTAACAGGGGCCGCGAACTATGGCTACACCTTC.

This clone came up a few times. The chain couples TRBV24-1 to TRBJ2-2, with TRBD2 matching over 9 bases. Germline loops: CDR1 KGHDR, CDR2 SFDVKD. V trimming: 4 bases; J trimming: 6 bases; junction bases outside the gene matches: 8. This CDR3 region has 16 residues. The CDR3 sequence: CATSDAGTSSPGELFF. In nucleotides, the CDR3 is TGTGCCACCAGTGACGCCGGGACTAGCTCCCCCGGGGAGCTGTTTTTT.

V usage is TRBV20-1 and J usage is TRBJ2-5, with 11 bases that match TRBD2. This CDR3 has 14 amino acids. Looked up from germline, CDR1 is DFQATT and CDR2 is SNEGSKA (reference sequence). With 3 bases clipped from V and 5 bases from J, the junction kept 5 bases outside the gene matches. Here the CDR3 reads CSASGLAGGETQYF. The DNA for the CDR3 is TGCAGTGCTAGTGGACTAGCGGGTGGGGAGACCCAGTACTTC.

The chain is built from TRBV18 and TRBJ1-4; D gene uncertain. V was pared by 1 base and J by 0 bases, with 9 bases between. The CDR3 sequence is 16 residues long. Germline V gene data show CDR1 as KGHSH and CDR2 as LQKENI. CDR3 nucleotide sequence: TGTGCCAGCTCACCACGTACAGATACAACTAATGAAAAACTGTTTTTT. It yields the protein CASSPRTDTTNEKLFF.

The J gene is TRBJ2-7, the V gene TRBV11-1; TRBD1 matches 9 bases. The CDR3 has 14 amino acids. Germline CDR1 and CDR2: SGHAT and FQDESV (reference sequence). V lost 5 bases to trimming and J lost 2 bases; unmatched junction nucleotides: 4. The CDR3, as DNA: TGTGCCAGCAGCGCTCGGGACAGGGCCTACGAGCAGTACTTC. Residues: CASSARDRAYEQYF. Based on the CDR3 plus reference TRBV11-1 and TRBJ2-7, the full variable domain is EAEVAQSPRYKITEKSQAVAFWCDPISGHATLYWYRQILGQGPELLVQFQDESVVDDSQLPKDRFSAERLKGVDSTLKIQPAELGDSAMYLCASSARDRAYEQYFGPGTRLTVT.

For this clone: A junction end diverges from the germline sequence, so it may reflect a read error. Here the CDR3 DNA reads TGTGCCAGCAGTTTCTTTAACTCCAACAATGAGCAGTTCTTC. It encodes CASSFFNSNNEQFF. The chain is built from TRBV27 and TRBJ2-1; D unclear. Germline CDR1 MNHEY, CDR2 SMNVEV (reference sequence). CDR3 length: 14 residues.

CDR3 region: CATSDPRDSSGKLFF. The CDR3 bases are TGTGCCACCAGTGACCCAAGGGACAGTTCGGGAAAACTGTTTTTT. The V call is TRBV24-1, the J call TRBJ1-4; TRBD1 matches at 7 bases. J gave up 10 bases and V 4 bases, and 11 bases lay outside the gene matches. Germline CDR1 is KGHDR and CDR2 is SFDVKD. This CDR3 has 15 amino acids.

V and J are TRBV5-1 and TRBJ2-4; 9 bases fit TRBD1. V trimming: 4 bases; J trimming: 7 bases; junction bases outside the gene matches: 9. The CDR3 has 15 residues. Germline V lookup: CDR1 SGHRS, CDR2 YFSETQ. The DNA for the CDR3 is TGCGCCAGCAGCGAACCGGGACAGGGAGGGAACATTCAGTACTTC. Its translation is CASSEPGQGGNIQYF.

This clone appeared once. The gene calls are TRBV3-1 (or the pseudogene TRBV3-2) and TRBJ1-2, with TRBD1 matching 8 bases. Germline V gene data show CDR1 as LGHDT and CDR2 as YNNKEL (reference sequence). Trimming at V came to 2 bases and at J to 4 bases, leaving 6 bases not matched to a gene. The CDR3 is 15 amino acids. The CDR3 nucleotides are TGTGCCAGCAGCCAAACAGGGGGGCCCTTCTATGGCTACACCTTC. This gives the protein CASSQTGGPFYGYTF.

The chain has TRBV5-4 and TRBJ2-7; D is perhaps TRBD1 (5 bases). Trimming pared 4 bases from V and 2 bases from J, leaving 16 bases between. This CDR3 spans 15 amino acids. Germline CDR1 SGHNT, CDR2 YYREEE (reference sequence). The CDR3, as DNA: TGTGCCAGCAGCCAGTTTCAGGGTCAGCCCTACGAGCAGTACTTC. Translating gives CASSQFQGQPYEQYF.

This clone was observed once. This chain uses TRBV19 with TRBJ1-2; D is perhaps TRBD1 (5 bases). Germline loops: CDR1 LNHDA, CDR2 SQIVND (reference sequence). The CDR3 totals 14 residues. The V gene lost 5 bases and the J gene lost 1 base, with 11 bases spanning the gap. Here the CDR3 DNA reads TGTGCCAGTAGTTCCGGGGGGGATAACTATGGCTACACCTTC. It translates to CASSSGGDNYGYTF.

The gene calls are TRBV3-1 (or the pseudogene TRBV3-2) and TRBJ2-7; D possibly corresponds to TRBD1 (6 bases). V was pared by 0 bases and J by 2 bases, with 11 bases between. Germline V gene lookup returns CDR1 LGHDT and CDR2 YNNKEL (reference sequence). This CDR3 is built from 15 residues. CDR3 in DNA: TGTGCCAGCAGCCAAGAAGGGACAAGGCCCTACGAGCAGTACTTC. Translating it yields CASSQEGTRPYEQYF.

In its sample, this clone was seen once. The gene calls are TRBV21-1 and TRBJ1-2; TRBD1, as called in the table, went unchecked against the DNA. TRBV21-1 is noted as a pseudogene. The CDR3 is made up of 14 amino acids. As DNA, the CDR3 is TGTGCCAGCAGCAAAGCGGCAGGAAACTATGGCTACACCTTC. Encoded protein: CASSKAAGNYGYTF.

This chain uses TRBV11-2 with TRBJ1-3; possible D gene TRBD1, 6 bases. V was shortened by 6 bases and J by 11 bases, with 23 bases between the two germline ends. The germline gives CDR1 SGHAT, CDR2 FQNNGV. This CDR3 comprises 15 residues. Written as DNA, the CDR3 is TGTGCCAGCAGTTCCGACGGCGGCAGGGGAGAACCCATATATTTT. Protein: CASSSDGGRGEPIYF.

V gene TRBV3-1 (or the pseudogene TRBV3-2) combines with J gene TRBJ1-1; unclear D gene. Germline V gene data show CDR1 as LGHDT and CDR2 as YNNKEL (reference sequence). With 7 bases removed from V and 3 bases from J, the gap between germline ends came to 18 bases. The CDR3 has 15 residues. The CDR3 sequence: CASKKGRYGDTEAFF. As DNA, the CDR3 is TGTGCCAGCAAGAAGGGCCGATACGGGGACACTGAAGCTTTCTTT.

The CDR3 DNA reads TGTGCCAGCTCACCAGGGACAGGGGGCTCTGATACGCAGTATTTT. As protein: CASSPGTGGSDTQYF. J is TRBJ2-3 and V is TRBV18, with 12 positions matching TRBD1. The CDR3 length is 15 residues. The V gene's germline CDR1 is KGHSH and CDR2 LQKENI. V lost 2 bases and J lost 6; bases outside the gene matches: 3.

The chain recombines TRBV6-4 with TRBJ1-2; 8 bases match TRBD1. There are 14 residues in the CDR3. Per germline, CDR1 MRHNA and CDR2 SNTAGT. Germline trimming cut 0 bases from V and 8 bases from J; bases unmatched to any gene: 5. The CDR3, as DNA: TGTGCCAGCAGTGACTCCCCAGGGGGCGGGGGCTACACCTTC. Its translation: CASSDSPGGGGYTF.

The chain recombines TRBV6-5 with TRBJ2-7, with 11 bases matching TRBD2. V shed 2 bases, J shed 2 bases, and the junction held 5 bases outside the gene matches. The CDR3 length is 16 residues. The germline V gene has CDR1 MNHEY and CDR2 SVGAGI. The CDR3 DNA reads as TGTGCCAGCAGTTACGGTAGCGGGGGGGCCCCCTACGAGCAGTACTTC. This encodes CASSYGSGGAPYEQYF.

The CDR3 is CASSAGNSNQPQHF. The CDR3, as DNA: TGTGCCAGCAGTGCAGGGAATAGCAATCAGCCCCAGCATTTT. This chain joins TRBV2 and TRBJ1-5, with D possibly matching TRBD1 (5 bases). Germline V gene sequence: CDR1 SNHLY, CDR2 FYNNEI. V gave up 4 bases and J gave up 0 bases, with 7 bases separating them. The CDR3 is 14 amino acids.

This rearrangement joins TRBV11-3 to TRBJ2-7, with 8 nucleotides matching TRBD1. Germline CDR1 SGHNT, CDR2 YENEEA. J was trimmed by 3 bases and V by 5 bases; bases with no gene match: 6. The CDR3 runs 14 residues. DNA of the CDR3: TGTGCCAGCAGCATAGGGACAGGTAACTACGAGCAGTACTTC. Translation: CASSIGTGNYEQYF.

The J gene is TRBJ1-1, the V gene TRBV19; 7 nucleotides agree with TRBD1. Germline loops: CDR1 LNHDA, CDR2 SQIVND (reference sequence). Unmatched junction bases numbered 11, after V lost 10 bases and J lost 6 bases. The length of the CDR3 is 13 residues. The CDR3 loop reads CANKGACGAEAFF. Written as DNA, the CDR3 is TGTGCCAATAAGGGGGCCTGCGGGGCTGAAGCTTTCTTT.